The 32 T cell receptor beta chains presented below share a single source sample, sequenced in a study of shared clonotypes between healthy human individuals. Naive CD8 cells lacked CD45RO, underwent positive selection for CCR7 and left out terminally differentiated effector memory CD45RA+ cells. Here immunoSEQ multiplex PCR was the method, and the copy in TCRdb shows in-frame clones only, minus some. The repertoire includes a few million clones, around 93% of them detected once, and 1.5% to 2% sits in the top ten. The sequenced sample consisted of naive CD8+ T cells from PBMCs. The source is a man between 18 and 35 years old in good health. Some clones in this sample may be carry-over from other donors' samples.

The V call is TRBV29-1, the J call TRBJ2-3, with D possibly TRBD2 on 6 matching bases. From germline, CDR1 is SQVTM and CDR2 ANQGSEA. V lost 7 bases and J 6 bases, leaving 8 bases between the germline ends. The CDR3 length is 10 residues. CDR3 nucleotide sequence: TGCAGCGCTCGGGGGGATACGCAGTATTTT. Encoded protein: CSARGDTQYF.

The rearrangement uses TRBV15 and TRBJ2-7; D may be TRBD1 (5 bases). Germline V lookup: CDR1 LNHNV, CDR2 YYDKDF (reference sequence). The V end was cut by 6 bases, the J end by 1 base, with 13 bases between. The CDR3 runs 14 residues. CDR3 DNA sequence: TGTGCCACCAGAGGGGCCCCCGAATCCTACGAGCAGTACTTC. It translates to CATRGAPESYEQYF. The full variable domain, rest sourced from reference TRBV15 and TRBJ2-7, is DAMVIQNPRYQVTQFGKPVTLSCSQTLNHNVMYWYQQKSSQAPKLLFHYYDKDFNNEADTPDNFQSRRPNTSFCFLDIRSPGLGDTAMYLCATRGAPESYEQYFGPGTRLTVT.

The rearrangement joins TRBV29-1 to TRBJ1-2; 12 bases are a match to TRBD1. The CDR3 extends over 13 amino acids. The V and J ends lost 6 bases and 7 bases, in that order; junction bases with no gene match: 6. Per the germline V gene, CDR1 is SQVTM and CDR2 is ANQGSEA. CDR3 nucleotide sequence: TGCAGCGTCCTGGGACAGGGGGCAGGTGGCTACACCTTC. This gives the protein CSVLGQGAGGYTF. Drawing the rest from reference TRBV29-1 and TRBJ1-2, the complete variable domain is SAVISQKPSRDICQRGTSLTIQCQVDSQVTMMFWYRQQPGQSLTLIATANQGSEATYESGFVIDKFPISRPNLTFSTLTVSNMSPEDSSIYLCSVLGQGAGGYTFGSGTRLTVV.

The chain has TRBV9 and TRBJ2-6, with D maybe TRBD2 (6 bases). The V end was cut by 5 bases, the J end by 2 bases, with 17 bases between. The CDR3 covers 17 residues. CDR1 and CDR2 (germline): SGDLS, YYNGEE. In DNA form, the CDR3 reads TGTGCCAGCAGAGATGGGACGGAGGGCCCTGGGGCCAACGTCCTGACTTTC. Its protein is CASRDGTEGPGANVLTF.

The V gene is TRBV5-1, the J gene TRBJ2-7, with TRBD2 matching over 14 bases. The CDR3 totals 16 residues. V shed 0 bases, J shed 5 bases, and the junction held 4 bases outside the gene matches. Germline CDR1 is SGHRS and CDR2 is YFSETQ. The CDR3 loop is CASSLAGLAGADEQYF. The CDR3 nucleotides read TGCGCCAGCAGCTTGGCGGGACTAGCGGGAGCCGACGAGCAGTACTTC.

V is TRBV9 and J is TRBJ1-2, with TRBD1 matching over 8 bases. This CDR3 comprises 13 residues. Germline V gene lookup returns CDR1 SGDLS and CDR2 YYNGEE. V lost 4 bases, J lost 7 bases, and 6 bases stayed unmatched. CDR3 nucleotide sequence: TGTGCCAGCAGCACAGGGGGGTTCTTTGGCTACACCTTC. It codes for CASSTGGFFGYTF.

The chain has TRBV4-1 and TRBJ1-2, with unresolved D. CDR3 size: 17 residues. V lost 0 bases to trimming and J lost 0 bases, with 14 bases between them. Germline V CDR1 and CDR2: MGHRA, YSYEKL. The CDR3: CASSQEETAYTNYGYTF. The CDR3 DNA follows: TGCGCCAGCAGCCAAGAAGAAACAGCTTACACTAACTATGGCTACACCTTC.

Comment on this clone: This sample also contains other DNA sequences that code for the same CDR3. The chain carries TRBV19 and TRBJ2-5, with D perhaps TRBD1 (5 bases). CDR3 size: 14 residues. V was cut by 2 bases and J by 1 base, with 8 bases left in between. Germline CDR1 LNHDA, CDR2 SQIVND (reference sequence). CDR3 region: CASSITGAQETQYF. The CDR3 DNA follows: TGTGCCAGTAGTATAACAGGAGCCCAAGAGACCCAGTACTTC.

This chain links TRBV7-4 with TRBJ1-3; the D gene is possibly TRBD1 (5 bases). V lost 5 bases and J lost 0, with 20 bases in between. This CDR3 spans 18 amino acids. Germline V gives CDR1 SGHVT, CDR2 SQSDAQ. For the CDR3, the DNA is TGTGCCAGCAGCCTACCTTCACGGGGACCGAGCTCTGGAAACACCATATATTTT. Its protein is CASSLPSRGPSSGNTIYF.

The CDR3 region is CASSFADSGNTIYF. CDR3 nucleotide sequence: TGTGCCAGCAGCTTCGCGGATTCTGGAAACACCATATATTTT. The rearrangement uses TRBV5-4 and TRBJ1-3; no definite D call. CDR3 length: 14 residues. Germline V CDR1 and CDR2: SGHNT, YYREEE (reference sequence). Trimming removed 2 bases from V and 1 base from J, with 7 bases in between.

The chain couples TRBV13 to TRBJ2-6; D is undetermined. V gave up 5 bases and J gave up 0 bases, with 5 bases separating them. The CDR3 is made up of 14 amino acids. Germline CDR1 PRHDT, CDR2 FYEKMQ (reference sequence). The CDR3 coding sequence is TGTGCCAGCAGCCCCGGCTCTGGGGCCAACGTCCTGACTTTC. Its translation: CASSPGSGANVLTF.

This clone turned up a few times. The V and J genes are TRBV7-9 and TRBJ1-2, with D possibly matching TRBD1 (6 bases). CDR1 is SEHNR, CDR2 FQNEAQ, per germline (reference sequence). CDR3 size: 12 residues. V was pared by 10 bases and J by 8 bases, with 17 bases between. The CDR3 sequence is CATTGHRPGYTF. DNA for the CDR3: TGTGCCACGACGGGACACCGCCCCGGCTACACCTTC.

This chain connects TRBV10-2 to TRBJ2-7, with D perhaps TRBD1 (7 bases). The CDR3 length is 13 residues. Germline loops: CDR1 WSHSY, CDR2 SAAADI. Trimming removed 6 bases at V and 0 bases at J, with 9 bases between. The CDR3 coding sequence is TGCGCCAGCAGGCAGGGGGGCTCCTACGAGCAGTACTTC. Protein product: CASRQGGSYEQYF.

Here the CDR3 reads CASRLTGLNYGYTF. In nucleotides, the CDR3 is TGTGCCAGCAGATTGACAGGCCTTAACTATGGCTACACCTTC. This chain connects TRBV6-1 to TRBJ1-2, with a weak D call TRBD1 (6 bases). The V gene's germline CDR1 is MNHNS and CDR2 SASEGT. The CDR3 has 14 amino acids. V dropped 6 bases and J dropped 1 base, with 12 bases sitting between them.

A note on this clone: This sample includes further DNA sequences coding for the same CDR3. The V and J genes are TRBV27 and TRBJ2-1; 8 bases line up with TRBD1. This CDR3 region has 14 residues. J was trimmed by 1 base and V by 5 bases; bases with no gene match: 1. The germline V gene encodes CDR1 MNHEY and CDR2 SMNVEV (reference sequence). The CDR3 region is CASSGQGSYNEQFF. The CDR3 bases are TGTGCCAGCAGTGGACAGGGATCCTACAATGAGCAGTTCTTC.

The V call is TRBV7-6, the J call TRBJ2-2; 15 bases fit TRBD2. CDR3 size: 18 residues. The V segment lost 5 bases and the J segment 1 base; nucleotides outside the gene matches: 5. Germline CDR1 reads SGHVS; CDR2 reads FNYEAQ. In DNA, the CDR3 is TGTGCCAGCAGCCCCGGACTAGCGGGAGGGCAGAACACCGGGGAGCTGTTTTTT. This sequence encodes CASSPGLAGGQNTGELFF.

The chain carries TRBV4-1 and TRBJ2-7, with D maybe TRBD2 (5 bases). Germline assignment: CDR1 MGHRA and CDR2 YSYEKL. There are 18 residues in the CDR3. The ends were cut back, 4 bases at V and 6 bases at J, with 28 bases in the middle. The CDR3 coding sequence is TGCGCCAGCAGCCCCCGACCGTCTGCGGGCACGATGGCCCTCGAGCAGTACTTC. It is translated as CASSPRPSAGTMALEQYF.

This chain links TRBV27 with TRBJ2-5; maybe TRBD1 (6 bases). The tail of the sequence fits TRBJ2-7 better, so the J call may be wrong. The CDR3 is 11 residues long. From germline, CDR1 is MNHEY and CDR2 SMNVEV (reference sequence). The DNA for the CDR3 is TGTGCCAGCGCTACAGGGAACGAGCAGTACTTC. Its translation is CASATGNEQYF.

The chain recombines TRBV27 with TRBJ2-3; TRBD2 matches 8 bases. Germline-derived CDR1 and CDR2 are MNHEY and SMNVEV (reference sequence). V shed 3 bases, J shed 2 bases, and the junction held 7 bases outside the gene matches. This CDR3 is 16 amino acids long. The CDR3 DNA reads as TGTGCCAGCAGTTTCTCGGCGGGAGGCCCCACAGATACGCAGTATTTT. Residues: CASSFSAGGPTDTQYF.

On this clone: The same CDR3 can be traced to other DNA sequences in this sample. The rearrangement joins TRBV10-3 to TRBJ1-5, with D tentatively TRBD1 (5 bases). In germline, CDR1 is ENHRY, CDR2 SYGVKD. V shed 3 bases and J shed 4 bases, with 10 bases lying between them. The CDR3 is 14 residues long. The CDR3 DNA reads TGTGCCATCAGTGATGGTAGGGGTAATCAGCCCCAGCATTTT. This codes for CAISDGRGNQPQHF.

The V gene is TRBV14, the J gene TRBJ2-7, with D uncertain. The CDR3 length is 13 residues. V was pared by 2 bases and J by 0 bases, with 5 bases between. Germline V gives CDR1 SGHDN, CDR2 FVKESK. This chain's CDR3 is CASSQTSSYEQYF. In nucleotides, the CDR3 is TGTGCCAGCAGCCAAACCAGCTCCTACGAGCAGTACTTC.

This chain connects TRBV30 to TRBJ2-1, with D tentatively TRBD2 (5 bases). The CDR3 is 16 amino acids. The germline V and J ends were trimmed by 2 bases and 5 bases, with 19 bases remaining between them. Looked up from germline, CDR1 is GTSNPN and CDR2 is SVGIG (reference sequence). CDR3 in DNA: TGTGCCTGGAGTCAACCTTACCTCCGGGGTAACAATGAGCAGTTCTTC. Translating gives CAWSQPYLRGNNEQFF. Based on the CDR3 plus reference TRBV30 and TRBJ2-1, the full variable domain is SQTIHQWPATLVQPVGSPLSLECTVEGTSNPNLYWYRQAAGRGLQLLFYSVGIGQISSEVPQNLSASRPQDRQFILSSKKLLLSDSGFYLCAWSQPYLRGNNEQFFGPGTRLTVL.

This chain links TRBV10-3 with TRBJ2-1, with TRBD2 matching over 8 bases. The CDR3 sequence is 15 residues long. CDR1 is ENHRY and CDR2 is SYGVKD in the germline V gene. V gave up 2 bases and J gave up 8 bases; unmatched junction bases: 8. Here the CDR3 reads CAISEISGLAYEQFF. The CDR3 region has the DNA TGTGCCATCAGTGAGATTAGTGGACTAGCCTATGAGCAGTTCTTC.

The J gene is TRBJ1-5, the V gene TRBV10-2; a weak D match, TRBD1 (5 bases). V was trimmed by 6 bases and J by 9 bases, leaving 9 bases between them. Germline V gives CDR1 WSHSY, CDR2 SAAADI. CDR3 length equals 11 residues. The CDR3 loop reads CASSAGGPQHF. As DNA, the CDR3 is TGCGCCAGCAGCGCGGGGGGGCCCCAGCATTTT.

This CDR3 is CASSIRDSYNEQFF. CDR3 nucleotides: TGTGCCAGCAGCATACGGGACTCCTACAATGAGCAGTTCTTC. The J gene is TRBJ2-1, the V gene TRBV13, with D perhaps TRBD2 (5 bases). Germline CDR1 PRHDT, CDR2 FYEKMQ (reference sequence). V was clipped by 5 bases and J by 0 bases, with 8 bases between them. The CDR3 sequence is 14 residues long.

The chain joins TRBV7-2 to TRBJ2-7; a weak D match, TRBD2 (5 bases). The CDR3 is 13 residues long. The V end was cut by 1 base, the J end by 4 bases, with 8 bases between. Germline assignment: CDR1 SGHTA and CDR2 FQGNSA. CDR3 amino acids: CASSLGAGYEQYF. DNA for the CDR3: TGTGCCAGCAGCTTAGGGGCGGGTTACGAGCAGTACTTC.

The CDR3 nucleotides read TGCGCCAGCAGCCCGAGCTTAGCGGGGGGCTACGAGCAGTACTTC. Encoded protein: CASSPSLAGGYEQYF. The V and J genes are TRBV4-1 and TRBJ2-5; 10 bases fit TRBD2. The J call may be mistaken, given a closer DNA end match to TRBJ2-7. Germline CDR1 is MGHRA and CDR2 is YSYEKL. CDR3 length equals 15 residues.

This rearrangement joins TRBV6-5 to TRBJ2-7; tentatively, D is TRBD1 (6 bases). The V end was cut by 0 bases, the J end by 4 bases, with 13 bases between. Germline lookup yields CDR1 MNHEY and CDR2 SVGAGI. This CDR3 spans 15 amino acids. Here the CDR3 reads CASSYSVAGQYEQYF. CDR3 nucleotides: TGTGCCAGCAGTTACTCGGTGGCAGGACAGTACGAGCAGTACTTC.

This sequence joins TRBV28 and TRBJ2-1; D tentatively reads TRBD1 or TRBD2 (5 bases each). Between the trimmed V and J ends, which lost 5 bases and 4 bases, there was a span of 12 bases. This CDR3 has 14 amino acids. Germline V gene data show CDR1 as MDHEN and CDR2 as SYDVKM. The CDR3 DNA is TGTGCCAGCAGTCTCCAGGGAGATTACAATGAGCAGTTCTTC. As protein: CASSLQGDYNEQFF.

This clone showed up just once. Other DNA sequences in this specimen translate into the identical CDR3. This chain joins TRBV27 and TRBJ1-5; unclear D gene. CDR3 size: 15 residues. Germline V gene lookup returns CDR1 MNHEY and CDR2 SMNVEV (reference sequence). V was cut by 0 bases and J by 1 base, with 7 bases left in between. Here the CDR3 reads CASSLSAGSNQPQHF. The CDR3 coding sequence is TGTGCCAGCAGTTTATCTGCGGGAAGCAATCAGCCCCAGCATTTT.

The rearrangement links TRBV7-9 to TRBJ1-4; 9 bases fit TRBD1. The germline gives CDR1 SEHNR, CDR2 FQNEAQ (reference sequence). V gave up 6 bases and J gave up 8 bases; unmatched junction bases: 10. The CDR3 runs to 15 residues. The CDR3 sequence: CASSDRRDRAEKLFF. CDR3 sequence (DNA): TGTGCCAGCAGTGATCGCCGGGACAGGGCCGAAAAACTGTTTTTT.

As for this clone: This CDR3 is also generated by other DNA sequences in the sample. The CDR3 DNA follows: TGCGCCAGCAGCCTATGGACAGGGGGCAATGAGCAGTTCTTC. Protein product: CASSLWTGGNEQFF. This sequence joins TRBV5-1 and TRBJ2-1; TRBD1 matches 10 bases. CDR3 length: 14 amino acids. Germline CDR1 reads SGHRS; CDR2 reads YFSETQ. After removal of 4 bases from V and 6 bases from J, the junction contained 4 bases not matched to a gene.